These 16 T cell receptor beta chains came from one sample sequenced in a study of T cell responses to AZD1222 COVID-19 vaccine. TCRdb keeps only in-frame clones here, not all; method: immunoSEQ multiplex PCR. The table shows roughly 160,000 clones, with about 91% occurring only once. The sample was peripheral blood, taken 28 days after the second AZD1222 dose. The receptors here all came from an adult who received the AZD1222 COVID-19 vaccine.

Only one count was recorded for this clone. The V call is TRBV2, the J call TRBJ1-2; 7 bases line up with TRBD1. V was clipped by 8 bases and J by 4 bases; unmatched bases: 10. In germline, CDR1 is SNHLY, CDR2 FYNNEI. The CDR3 totals 14 residues. CDR3 sequence: CASDRDSPRYGYTF. The CDR3 coding sequence is TGTGCCAGCGACCGGGACAGCCCTCGCTATGGCTACACCTTC.

This chain uses TRBV2 with TRBJ2-5; D is possibly TRBD1 (6 bases). CDR1 SNHLY and CDR2 FYNNEI come from the germline V gene. V was trimmed by 7 bases and J by 2 bases, leaving 17 bases between them. The CDR3 contains 15 residues. The CDR3 DNA is TGTGCCAGCATTCTAAGGACAGTTACACAAGAGACCCAGTACTTC. Residues: CASILRTVTQETQYF.

The chain couples TRBV10-3 to TRBJ2-7; D possibly matches TRBD1 or TRBD2 (5 bases each). This CDR3 has 15 amino acids. Per germline, CDR1 ENHRY and CDR2 SYGVKD. Trimming shortened V by 6 bases and J by 2 bases, and 17 bases separated the two germline ends. The CDR3 region is CAIRDSGSPTYEQYF. In DNA, the CDR3 is TGTGCCATCAGAGATTCAGGGAGCCCCACCTACGAGCAGTACTTC.

This chain joins TRBV5-1 and TRBJ1-3; TRBD1 is a possible D gene (5 bases). Trimming took off 4 bases at V and 3 bases at J, with 17 bases between the two ends. The CDR3 has 16 amino acids. Germline V gives CDR1 SGHRS, CDR2 YFSETQ. In DNA form, the CDR3 reads TGCGCCAGCAGCACGGCGGCAGGGAGACATGGAAACACCATATATTTT. It specifies CASSTAAGRHGNTIYF.

The chain uses TRBV24-1 and TRBJ2-5; D possibly corresponds to TRBD1 (6 bases). This CDR3 has 16 amino acids. Germline V gene sequence: CDR1 KGHDR, CDR2 SFDVKD. V dropped 4 bases and J dropped 2 bases, with 16 bases sitting between them. CDR3 nucleotides: TGTGCCACCAGTGACTACTCCCAGGGGATACAAGAGACCCAGTACTTC. Protein: CATSDYSQGIQETQYF.

V and J are TRBV14 and TRBJ2-1, with 7 bases fitting TRBD2. This CDR3 region has 16 residues. Trimming cost V 3 bases and J 3 bases; bases outside gene matches: 8. Looked up from germline, CDR1 is SGHDN and CDR2 is FVKESK. In DNA, the CDR3 is TGTGCCAGCAGCCACGAATCTAGCGGAATCTACAATGAGCAGTTCTTC. Translation gives CASSHESSGIYNEQFF.

The chain combines TRBV7-9 with TRBJ2-1; D not resolved. This CDR3 is 18 amino acids long. V was cut by 1 base and J by 3 bases, with 19 bases left in between. Germline V CDR1 and CDR2: SEHNR, FQNEAQ (reference sequence). CDR3 sequence: CASSLEGWAENFYNEQFF. Written as DNA, the CDR3 is TGTGCCAGCAGCTTAGAGGGTTGGGCGGAGAACTTCTACAATGAGCAGTTCTTC.

On this clone itself: One junction end does not reproduce the germline sequence, and a read error may be involved. The V gene is TRBV6-6, the J gene TRBJ1-2; TRBD1 matches at 10 bases. Per the germline V gene, CDR1 is MNHNY and CDR2 is SVGAGI (reference sequence). CDR3 length: 15 residues. The CDR3 coding sequence is TGTGCCAGCATTTACGTGGGACAGGGGTTAGGCGGCTACACCTTC. It specifies CASIYVGQGLGGYTF.

The chain has TRBV5-6 and TRBJ1-5; D is unresolved. Germline CDR1 SGHDT, CDR2 YYEEEE. Deletions cut 3 bases from V and 0 bases from J, with 7 bases between. The CDR3 length is 14 residues. CDR3 DNA: TGTGCCAGCAGCTCCGTAGTTAGCAATCAGCCCCAGCATTTT. The encoded protein is CASSSVVSNQPQHF. Full variable domain (remainder filled in from reference TRBV5-6 and TRBJ1-5): DAGVTQSPTHLIKTRGQQVTLRCSPKSGHDTVSWYQQALGQGPQFIFQYYEEEERQRGNFPDRFSGHQFPNYSSELNVNALLLGDSALYLCASSSVVSNQPQHFGDGTRLSIL.

The V gene is TRBV15, the J gene TRBJ2-3; tentative D call: TRBD2 (5 bases). V dropped 1 base and J dropped 2 bases, with 10 bases sitting between them. CDR1 is LNHNV, CDR2 YYDKDF, per germline (reference sequence). This CDR3 has 15 amino acids. The CDR3 spells CATSRVREPTDTQYF. In DNA form, the CDR3 reads TGTGCCACCAGCAGAGTGAGGGAACCCACAGATACGCAGTATTTT.

V gene TRBV12-5 combines with J gene TRBJ2-3; TRBD2 agrees at 7 bases. The CDR3 is made up of 12 amino acids. From germline, CDR1 is LGHNT and CDR2 FRNRAP. The CDR3 region is CATSASTDTQYF. In DNA, the CDR3 is TGTGCCACTAGCGCTAGCACAGATACGCAGTATTTT.

The genes are TRBV28 and TRBJ1-2, with D maybe TRBD1 (6 bases). CDR1 is MDHEN, CDR2 SYDVKM, per germline. This CDR3 comprises 15 residues. The V end lost 1 base, the J end lost 4 bases, and 13 bases lay between the germline ends. The CDR3 sequence: CASSLSPGDGYGYTF. The CDR3 nucleotides are TGTGCCAGCAGTTTATCCCCAGGGGATGGCTATGGCTACACCTTC.

The chain has TRBV15 and TRBJ1-5; 9 bases map to TRBD1. V lost 1 base and J lost 3; bases outside the gene matches: 4. The CDR3 loop spans 16 amino acids. Germline CDR1 reads LNHNV; CDR2 reads YYDKDF (reference sequence). The CDR3 loop reads CATSRGTGAHNQPQHF. Here the CDR3 DNA reads TGTGCCACCAGCAGAGGGACAGGGGCGCACAATCAGCCCCAGCATTTT.

The V gene is TRBV5-1, the J gene TRBJ2-1; 13 bases fit TRBD2. V shed 0 bases, J shed 1 base, and the junction held 4 bases outside the gene matches. CDR1 is SGHRS, CDR2 YFSETQ, per germline. The CDR3 has 18 residues. The CDR3 loop reads CASSLDGLAGESYNEQFF. CDR3 nucleotides: TGCGCCAGCAGCTTGGACGGACTAGCGGGAGAATCCTACAATGAGCAGTTCTTC.

The CDR3 is CAVPRAGTMLSSYNEQFF. In DNA, the CDR3 is TGTGCCGTACCAAGGGCAGGGACTATGCTCAGCTCCTACAATGAGCAGTTCTTC. The rearrangement joins TRBV7-2 to TRBJ2-1; 7 bases map to TRBD2. Germline V lookup: CDR1 SGHTA, CDR2 FQGNSA. Losses at the gene ends were 11 bases for V and 0 bases for J; bases not matched to a gene: 19. This CDR3 region has 18 residues.

The rearrangement links TRBV19 to TRBJ1-1; D ambiguous. This CDR3 has 14 amino acids. V gave up 3 bases and J gave up 6 bases, with 14 bases separating them. CDR1 is LNHDA, CDR2 SQIVND, per germline (reference sequence). The CDR3 sequence: CASSIAHRKAEAFF. Here the CDR3 DNA reads TGTGCCAGTAGTATCGCCCACAGAAAGGCTGAAGCTTTCTTT.